Listed below are T cell receptor beta chains from one sample, sequenced in a study of Ad26.COV2.S vaccination and SARS-CoV-2 variants. Only in-frame clones appear in the TCRdb table, and some are missing; sequencing was by immunoSEQ multiplex PCR. Of about 240,000 clones in the sample, approximately 88% were seen once. This specimen consisted of peripheral blood, obtained in a trial of Ad26.COV2.S vaccine versus placebo. These receptors were taken from a person aged 18-65 years who received the Ad26.COV2.S COVID-19 vaccine or a placebo. CDR3s include the opening cysteine and the closing phenylalanine or tryptophan. The D gene is left open where the match is weak. The size entry is marked missing in some rows and otherwise reads once, few, many or a size class.

V	D	J	size	DNA	CDR3
TRBV27	TRBD1	TRBJ2-3	.	TGTGCCAGCGGGGGGCTGACAGGGGATGGCACAGATACGCAGTATTTT	CASGGLTGDGTDTQYF
TRBV28	.	TRBJ1-1	.	TGTGCCAGCTGGCCGCAGGGAAGGGCTGAAGCTTTCTTT	CASWPQGRAEAFF
TRBV5-1	.	TRBJ2-3	.	TGCGCCAGCAGTTATTTAGGCACAGATACGCAGTATTTT	CASSYLGTDTQYF
TRBV9	.	TRBJ1-1	once	TGTGCCAGCAGCGGGAGGGAAGCCGGAGCTTTCTTT	CASSGREAGAFF
TRBV24-1	.	TRBJ1-5	.	TGTGCCACCGGCAGCAATCAGCCCCAGCATTTT	CATGSNQPQHF
TRBV29-1	.	TRBJ2-5	.	TGCAGCTTTAGACGGACGGACCAAGAGACCCAGTACTTC	CSFRRTDQETQYF
TRBV6-5	.	TRBJ1-3	.	TGTGCCAGCACACAGGGCAATTTAGGAAACACCATATATTTT	CASTQGNLGNTIYF
TRBV5-1	.	TRBJ2-5	.	TGCGCCAGCAGCCGATCCTCAGCGGGTGGAGAGACCCAGTACTTC	CASSRSSAGGETQYF
TRBV11-2	.	TRBJ2-5	.	TGTGCCAGCAGCTTAGATAGGGCAGGGAAAGAGACCCAGTACTTC	CASSLDRAGKETQYF
TRBV9	.	TRBJ1-6	.	TGTGCCAGCAGCGTAGAATCAACAGTACCCCTCCACTTT	CASSVESTVPLHF
TRBV6-2/TRBV6-3	.	TRBJ1-5	.	TGTGCCAGCAGTTACTTTGGGGATAGCAATCAGCCCCAGCATTTT	CASSYFGDSNQPQHF
TRBV28	TRBD2	TRBJ2-7	few	TGTGCCAGCAGCCCCCCCGGTGGGGGACTAGCAATGGAGCAGTACTTC	CASSPPGGGLAMEQYF
TRBV10-1	.	TRBJ2-1	.	TGCGCCAGCAGTGAGGGGGGGCCCGGCAATGAGCAGTTCTTC	CASSEGGPGNEQFF
TRBV7-2	.	TRBJ1-4	.	TGTGCCAGCAGCTTTCGAGGGGGAGTCAATGAAAAACTGTTTTTT	CASSFRGGVNEKLFF
TRBV19	.	TRBJ1-5	.	TGTGCCAGTAGAGGGGTCCTCCGTTCGGGCAATCAGCCCCAGCATTTT	CASRGVLRSGNQPQHF
TRBV18	.	TRBJ2-1	.	TGTGCCAGCTCACCACAAACCGGGAACAATGAGCAGTTCTTC	CASSPQTGNNEQFF
TRBV7-2	.	TRBJ2-1	.	TGTGCCAGCAGTCCAACTATTGCAACATACAATGAGCAGTTCTTC	CASSPTIATYNEQFF
TRBV7-9	.	TRBJ2-7	.	TGTGCCAGCAGCTTCGAAGGGAGAGGGCCCTACGAGCAGTACTTC	CASSFEGRGPYEQYF
TRBV6-5	.	TRBJ1-6	.	TGTGCCAGCGGGAACACCGATAATTCACCCCTCCACTTT	CASGNTDNSPLHF
TRBV28	TRBD2	TRBJ2-2	.	TGTGCCAGCAGTTTACTAGCGGCTGAGGCCGGGGAGCTGTTTTTT	CASSLLAAEAGELFF
TRBV7-2	TRBD1	TRBJ2-7	once	TGTGCCAGCAGCTTAGCCGGGACAGGGGTTCGGCTTGAGCAGTACTTC	CASSLAGTGVRLEQYF
TRBV5-1	TRBD1	TRBJ1-4	.	TGCGCCAGCAGCTCATTTACAGGGGCAACTAATGAAAAACTGTTTTTT	CASSSFTGATNEKLFF
TRBV9	.	TRBJ2-2	.	TGTGCCAGCAGCCCCAGGACAACCGGGGAGCTGTTTTTT	CASSPRTTGELFF
TRBV6-6	TRBD1	TRBJ1-4	.	TGTGCCAGCAGTTACGGACAGGGGGCGGGGGAAAAACTGTTTTTT	CASSYGQGAGEKLFF
TRBV12-2	.	TRBJ2-7	.	TGTGCAAGTCGCTGCCCCTACGAGCAGTACTTC	CASRCPYEQYF
TRBV28	.	TRBJ2-5	.	TGTGCCAGCAGTCAGGGTGGGGGAGACTGGGGCGAGACCCAGTACTTC	CASSQGGGDWGETQYF
TRBV27	.	TRBJ1-6	.	TGTGCCAGCAGTTTAGTGGCCCGGGGAGGTTCGAATTCACCCCTCCACTTT	CASSLVARGGSNSPLHF
TRBV19	TRBD2	TRBJ2-7	.	TGTGCCAGTAGTGTCCCAACTAGCGGGGCCTCCGAGCAGTACTTC	CASSVPTSGASEQYF
TRBV7-3	TRBD2	TRBJ2-5	once	TGTGCCAGTGGGCCTAGCGGAGGGACCCAGTACTTC	CASGPSGGTQYF
TRBV10-3	.	TRBJ2-5	.	TGTGCCATCAGGGAACCGAAAGAGACCCAGTACTTC	CAIREPKETQYF
TRBV4-1	TRBD1	TRBJ2-3	.	TGCGCCAGCAGCCAAGACCAGGGGGCAGATACGCAGTATTTT	CASSQDQGADTQYF
TRBV30	.	TRBJ1-5	.	TGTGCCTGGAGTACCCGACAGGGCAATCAGCCCCAGCATTTT	CAWSTRQGNQPQHF
TRBV28	.	TRBJ2-1	.	TGTGCCAGCAGTTTAGTCCCAGATTACAATGAGCAGTTCTTC	CASSLVPDYNEQFF
TRBV6-2/TRBV6-3	.	TRBJ2-1	.	TGTGCCAGCAGTTACACCGAGGACAATGAGCGGTTCTTC	CASSYTEDNERFF
TRBV30	.	TRBJ1-3	few	TGTGCCTGGACCCTGGACAACCTACGGAACACCATATATTTT	CAWTLDNLRNTIYF
TRBV30	.	TRBJ1-3	.	TGTGCCTGGAGTAGGACGGGACACCTATTCTCTGGAAACACCATATATTTT	CAWSRTGHLFSGNTIYF
TRBV15	.	TRBJ2-1	.	TGTGCCACCAGCAGAGATGGGGCGGGCGCCTACAATGAGCAGTTCTTC	CATSRDGAGAYNEQFF
TRBV7-2	TRBD2	TRBJ2-7	.	TGTGCCAGCAGAAAGAGCGGGAGCGCCTACGAGCAGTACTTC	CASRKSGSAYEQYF
TRBV3-1/TRBV3-2	TRBD2	TRBJ2-3	.	TGTGCCAGCAGCCAAGAGGCGGAGCTAGCGGGAGGGCCGGGGACAGATACGCAGTATTTT	CASSQEAELAGGPGTDTQYF
TRBV6-2/TRBV6-3	.	TRBJ1-5	once	TGTGCCAGCAGTTACTCGACAATCCACAGGGACCCCATCGGGAGCAATCAGCCCCAGCATTTT	CASSYSTIHRDPIGSNQPQHF
TRBV30	TRBD1	TRBJ2-7	.	TGTGCCTGGAACAGGGGTCCCCACGAGCAGTACTTC	CAWNRGPHEQYF
TRBV5-1	TRBD1	TRBJ2-5	.	TGCGCCAGCAGCTCCTGGGCCCAGGGGGCGGGTGAGACCCAGTACTTC	CASSSWAQGAGETQYF
TRBV20-1	.	TRBJ2-7	few	TGCAGTGCTACGAGCAGGGTCGAGCAGTACTTC	CSATSRVEQYF
TRBV10-3	TRBD2	TRBJ2-5	once	TGTGCCATCAGTGATGGGGGGGGAGGGGAGACCCAGTACTTC	CAISDGGGGETQYF
TRBV19	TRBD1	TRBJ1-1	.	TGTGCCAGTAGTATAAGTACAGGGGTGCGGACTGAAGCTTTCTTT	CASSISTGVRTEAFF
TRBV3-1/TRBV3-2	.	TRBJ2-4	.	TGTGCCAGCAGCCAAGATAGGGTTGGACAGTTGCCAGCCAAAAACATTCAGTACTTC	CASSQDRVGQLPAKNIQYF
TRBV9	TRBD1	TRBJ1-4	.	TGTGCCAGCAGCGTAGGGGGACAGGGGGGAAGTGAAAAACTGTTTTTT	CASSVGGQGGSEKLFF
TRBV25-1	TRBD2	TRBJ2-1	.	TGTGCCAGCTCCCAGGGGTTAGCGGGAGGGCCAAAGGAGCAGTTCTTC	CASSQGLAGGPKEQFF
TRBV4-3	.	TRBJ2-6	once	TGCGCCAGCAGCCAAGGGAGGGGAGCTGGGGCCAACGTCCTGACTTTC	CASSQGRGAGANVLTF